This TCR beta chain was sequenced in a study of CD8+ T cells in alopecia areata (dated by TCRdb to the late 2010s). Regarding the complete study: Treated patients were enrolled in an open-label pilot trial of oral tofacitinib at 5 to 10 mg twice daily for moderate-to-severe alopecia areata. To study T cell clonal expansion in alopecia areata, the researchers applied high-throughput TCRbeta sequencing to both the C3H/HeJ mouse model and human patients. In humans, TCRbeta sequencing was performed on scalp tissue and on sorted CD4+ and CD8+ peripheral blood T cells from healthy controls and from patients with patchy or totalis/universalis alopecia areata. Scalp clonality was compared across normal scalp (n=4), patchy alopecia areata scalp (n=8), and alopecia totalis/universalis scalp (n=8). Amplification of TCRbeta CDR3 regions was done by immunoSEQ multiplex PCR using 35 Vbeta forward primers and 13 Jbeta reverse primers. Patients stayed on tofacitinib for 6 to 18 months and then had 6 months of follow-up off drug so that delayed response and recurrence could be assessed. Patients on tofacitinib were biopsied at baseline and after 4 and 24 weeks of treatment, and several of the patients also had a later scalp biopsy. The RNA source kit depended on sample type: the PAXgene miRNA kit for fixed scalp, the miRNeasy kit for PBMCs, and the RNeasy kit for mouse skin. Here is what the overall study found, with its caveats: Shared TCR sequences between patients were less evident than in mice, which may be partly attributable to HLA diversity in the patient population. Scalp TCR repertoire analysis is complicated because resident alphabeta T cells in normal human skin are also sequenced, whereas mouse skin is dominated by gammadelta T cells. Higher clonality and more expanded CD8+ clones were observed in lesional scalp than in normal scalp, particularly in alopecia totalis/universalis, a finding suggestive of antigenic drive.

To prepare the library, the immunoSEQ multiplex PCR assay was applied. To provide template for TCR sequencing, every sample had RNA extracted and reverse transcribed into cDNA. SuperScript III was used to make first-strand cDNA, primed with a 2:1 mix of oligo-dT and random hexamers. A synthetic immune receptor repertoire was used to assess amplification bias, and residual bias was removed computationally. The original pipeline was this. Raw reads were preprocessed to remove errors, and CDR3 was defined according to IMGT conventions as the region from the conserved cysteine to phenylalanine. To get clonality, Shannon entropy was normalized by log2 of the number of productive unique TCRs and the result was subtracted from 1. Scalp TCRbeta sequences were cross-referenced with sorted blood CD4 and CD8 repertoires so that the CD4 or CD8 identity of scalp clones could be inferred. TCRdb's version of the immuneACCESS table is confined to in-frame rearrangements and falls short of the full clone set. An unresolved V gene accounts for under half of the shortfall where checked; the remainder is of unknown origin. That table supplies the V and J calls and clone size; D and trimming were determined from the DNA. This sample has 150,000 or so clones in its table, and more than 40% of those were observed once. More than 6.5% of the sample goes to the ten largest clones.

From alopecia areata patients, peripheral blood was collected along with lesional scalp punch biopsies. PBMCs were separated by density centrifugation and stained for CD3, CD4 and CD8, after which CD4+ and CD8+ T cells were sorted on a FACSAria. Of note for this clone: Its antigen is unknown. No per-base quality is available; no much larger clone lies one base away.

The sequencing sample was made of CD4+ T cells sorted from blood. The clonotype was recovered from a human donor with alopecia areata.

The nucleotide sequence is TGCAGCGTTGAGTCTACCAGCACAGATACGCAGTATTTT. This is translated as CSVESTSTDTQYF. The V gene is TRBV29-1 and the J gene is TRBJ2-3, with no reliable assignment of the D segment. Relative to germline, V is 3 bases shorter and J is 0 bases shorter, with 7 bases between their ends. According to the germline V gene, CDR1 reads SQVTM and CDR2 reads ANQGSEA. Reading from cysteine to phenylalanine, the CDR3 counts 13 amino acids. Of the read, only the CDR3 DNA is kept; its 39 bases are in frame from base 1.